The T cell receptor beta chain described here comes from a study of OX40 agonist ivuxolimab in advanced cancers. Study-level results: Circulating CD4+ and CD8+ T cells showed clonal expansion by week 6 at 0.1 to 3.0 mg/kg.

With respect to this clone: Its target is not known.

The protocol was immunoSEQ multiplex PCR, while the TCRdb copy is restricted to in-frame clones and leaves out a portion. This sample has about 110,000 clones; about nine tenths occur once, and the top ten carry roughly 0.5%. Systemic immunosuppression or autoimmune disease history was grounds to exclude patients. Trimming left V 5 bases short and J 0 bases short, with 14 bases between. The CDR3 sequence is 16 residues long. Per germline, CDR1 MNHEY and CDR2 SMNVEV (reference sequence). This receptor was obtained from an adult with an advanced solid tumor such as melanoma, head and neck, liver or kidney cancer. This sequence joins TRBV27 and TRBJ2-1, with D perhaps matching TRBD1 or TRBD2 (5 bases each). Sequenced here: CD4+ or CD8+ T cells sorted from blood, sampled in a trial of the OX40 agonist ivuxolimab. In nucleotides, the CDR3 is TGTGCCAGCAGTACGCCGGGACGGAGCTCCTACAATGAGCAGTTCTTC. Residues: CASSTPGRSSYNEQFF.